This TCR beta chain was sequenced for a study of blood T cells in healthy people across ages. Study overall: About one barcoded beta molecule was captured per two T cells (by template switching).

Germline CDR1 DFQATT, CDR2 SNEGSKA (reference sequence). The CDR3 extends over 15 amino acids. Trimming removed 5 bases at V and 4 bases at J, with 18 bases between. General observations from the study: Naive T cell percentage by flow cytometry tracked strongly with beta diversity. CMV status of donors was unknown, possibly confounding expanded clonotype changes.

It was roughly 10 milliliters of peripheral blood that were drawn from each donor. PCR was performed a second time for about 7 to 11 cycles using a sample-barcoded 5' primer and a J-beta primer mix. TCRdb redid the calling of the 5' RACE reads with MiXCR, one entry per CDR3 protein. In the table there are about 1.5 million distinct CDR3 sequences, roughly 43% of which are singletons. With respect to this clonotype: Its antigen remains unknown.

This clonotype was obtained from a woman aged 18-30 years in good health. Sequencing was carried out using blood. The chain joins TRBV20-1 to TRBJ2-1; D perhaps matches TRBD1 (6 bases). For the CDR3, the DNA is TGCAGTGCTGAGGACCGGGACCAGGGGTACAATGAGCAGTTCTTC. It yields the protein CSAEDRDQGYNEQFF.